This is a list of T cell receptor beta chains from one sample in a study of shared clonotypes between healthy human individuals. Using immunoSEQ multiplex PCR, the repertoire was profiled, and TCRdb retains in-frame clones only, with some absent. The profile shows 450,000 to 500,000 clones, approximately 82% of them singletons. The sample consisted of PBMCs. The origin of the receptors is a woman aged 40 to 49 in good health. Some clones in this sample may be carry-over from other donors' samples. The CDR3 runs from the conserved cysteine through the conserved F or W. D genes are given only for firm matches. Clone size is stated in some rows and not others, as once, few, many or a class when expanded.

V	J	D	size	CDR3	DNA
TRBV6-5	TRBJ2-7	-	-	CASSYSTGEQYF	TGTGCCAGCAGTTACTCCACGGGCGAGCAGTACTTC
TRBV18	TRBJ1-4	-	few	CASSPESQFYEKLFF	TGTGCCAGCTCACCCGAGAGTCAGTTCTATGAAAAACTGTTTTTT
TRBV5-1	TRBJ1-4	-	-	CASSLEGLGEKLFF	TGCGCCAGCAGCTTGGAGGGTTTGGGTGAAAAACTGTTTTTT
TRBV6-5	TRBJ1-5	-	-	CASSYSPNQPQHF	TGTGCCAGCAGTTACTCGCCCAATCAGCCCCAGCATTTT
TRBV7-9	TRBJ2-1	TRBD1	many	CATEDRAFNNEQFF	TGTGCCACCGAGGACAGGGCGTTTAACAATGAGCAGTTCTTC
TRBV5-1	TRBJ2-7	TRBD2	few	CASSLSEVAGEQYF	TGCGCCAGCAGCTTATCGGAGGTAGCGGGGGAGCAGTACTTC
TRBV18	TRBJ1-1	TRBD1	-	CASSSKTGAGDTEAFF	TGTGCCAGCTCATCTAAGACAGGGGCCGGGGACACTGAAGCTTTCTTT
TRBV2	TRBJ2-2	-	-	CASRPTRAGELFF	TGTGCCAGCAGGCCGACTAGGGCCGGGGAGCTGTTTTTT
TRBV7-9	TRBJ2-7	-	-	CASFESSDEQYF	TGTGCCAGCTTTGAGAGTAGCGACGAGCAGTACTTC
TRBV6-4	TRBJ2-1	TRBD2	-	CASSAGLAGGDEQFF	TGTGCCAGCAGTGCAGGACTAGCGGGAGGGGATGAGCAGTTCTTC
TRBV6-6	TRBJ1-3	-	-	CASSSQWDSGNTIYF	TGTGCCAGCAGTTCACAATGGGACTCTGGAAACACCATATATTTT
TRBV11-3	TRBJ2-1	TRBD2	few	CASSLGGSSYNEQFF	TGTGCCAGCAGCTTAGGCGGGAGCTCCTACAATGAGCAGTTCTTC
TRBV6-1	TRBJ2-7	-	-	CATRPSLRYEQYF	TGTGCCACCCGTCCCTCCCTACGCTACGAGCAGTACTTC
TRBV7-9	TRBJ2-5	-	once	CASSLIQETQYF	TGTGCCAGCAGCCTCATCCAAGAGACCCAGTACTTC
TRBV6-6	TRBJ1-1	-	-	CASSTTGGWGEAFF	TGTGCCAGCAGTACGACGGGGGGCTGGGGTGAAGCTTTCTTT
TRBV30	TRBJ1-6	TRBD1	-	CAWRGDRGPSPLHF	TGTGCCTGGAGGGGCGACAGGGGGCCTTCACCCCTCCACTTT
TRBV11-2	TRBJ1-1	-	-	CASKRFRDGKTEAFF	TGTGCCAGCAAAAGATTCCGGGACGGAAAGACTGAAGCTTTCTTT
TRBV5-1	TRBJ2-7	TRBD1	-	CASSLGTGRFSYEQYF	TGCGCCAGCAGCCTCGGGACAGGACGATTCAGCTACGAGCAGTACTTC
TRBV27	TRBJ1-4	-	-	CASSLWGQDEKLFF	TGTGCCAGCAGTTTATGGGGCCAGGATGAAAAACTGTTTTTT
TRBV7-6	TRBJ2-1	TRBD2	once	CASSLALRSSGSRWNEQFF	TGTGCCAGCAGCTTAGCGTTACGTTCTAGCGGGAGTAGATGGAATGAGCAGTTCTTC
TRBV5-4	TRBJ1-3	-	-	CASSSRTDSGNTIYF	TGTGCCAGCAGCTCGAGGACAGACTCTGGAAACACCATATATTTT
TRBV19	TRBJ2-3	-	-	CASSTTGTSVDTQYF	TGTGCCAGTAGTACAACCGGGACATCCGTTGATACGCAGTATTTT
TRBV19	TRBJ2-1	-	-	CASFPPGRGDDNEQFF	TGTGCCAGTTTTCCCCCGGGCAGGGGCGATGACAATGAGCAGTTCTTC
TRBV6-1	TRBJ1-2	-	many	CASSEFEGNYGYTF	TGTGCCAGCAGTGAATTCGAGGGCAACTATGGCTACACCTTC